The 11 T cell receptor beta chains below come from one sample, sequenced in a study of cytomegalovirus exposure and HLA in healthy donors. This PCR relied on a set of 60 Vbeta primers and 13 Jbeta primers. Using immunoSEQ multiplex PCR, the repertoire was profiled, and TCRdb retains in-frame clones only, with some absent. The repertoire consists of 150,000 to 200,000 clones, with roughly 80% occurring once and the leading ten covering around 1.7%. Sequencing was performed on PBMCs. The receptors here all came from a woman aged 18-29 years in good health and CMV-seronegative.

The chain uses TRBV19 and TRBJ2-7; no firm D call. This CDR3 is built from 17 residues. Looked up from germline, CDR1 is LNHDA and CDR2 is SQIVND (reference sequence). V was shortened by 5 bases and J by 2 bases, with 22 bases between the two germline ends. The CDR3 coding sequence is TGTGCCAGTAGTCCCTACGCCGGCCCATTGGGCACCTACGAGCAGTACTTC. Translating gives CASSPYAGPLGTYEQYF.

The CDR3 region has the DNA TGTGCCAGCAATAACTACGAGCAGTACGTC. This sequence encodes CASNNYEQYV. J is TRBJ2-7 and V is TRBV5-5, with unresolved D. With 6 bases removed from V and 3 bases from J, the gap between germline ends came to 4 bases. There are 10 residues in the CDR3. Germline loops: CDR1 SGHKS, CDR2 YYEKEE (reference sequence).

V usage is TRBV7-9 and J usage is TRBJ2-7, with TRBD2 identical over 7 bases. The trim removed 4 bases at V and 6 bases at J, leaving 9 bases unmatched. The CDR3 is 14 residues long. Germline assignment: CDR1 SEHNR and CDR2 FQNEAQ (reference sequence). CDR3 sequence reads: CASSSSGSWTEQYF. The CDR3 DNA is TGTGCCAGCAGCTCTAGCGGCTCCTGGACCGAGCAGTACTTC.

This clone was found a few times. The chain joins TRBV30 to TRBJ1-1; D is perhaps TRBD1 (5 bases). This CDR3 has 12 amino acids. Per the germline V gene, CDR1 is GTSNPN and CDR2 is SVGIG (reference sequence). V lost 5 bases and J 4 bases, leaving 11 bases between the germline ends. The CDR3 protein is CAWSGGTTEAFF. CDR3 in DNA: TGTGCCTGGTCGGGGGGGACCACTGAAGCTTTCTTT.

The chain joins TRBV27 to TRBJ2-4, with 8 bases lining up with TRBD2. With 2 bases clipped from V and 1 base from J, the junction kept 4 bases outside the gene matches. Looked up from germline, CDR1 is MNHEY and CDR2 is SMNVEV (reference sequence). This CDR3 has 16 residues. The CDR3 sequence: CASSLASGSAKNIQYF. Written as DNA, the CDR3 is TGTGCCAGCAGTTTAGCAAGCGGGAGCGCCAAAAACATTCAGTACTTC.

This sequence joins TRBV12-1 and TRBJ1-1; the table's D call, TRBD1, was not checked against the DNA. TRBV12-1 is shown as a pseudogene. This CDR3 region has 12 residues. The CDR3, as DNA: TGTGCCAGCAGCTGGGGGCCCTGGTCGGGGATATGG. Protein product: CASSWGPWSGIW.

This clone was recorded a few times. This sequence joins TRBV28 and TRBJ2-7, with D maybe TRBD1 (6 bases). This CDR3 spans 12 amino acids. V gave up 10 bases and J gave up 0 bases, with 10 bases separating them. Germline V lookup: CDR1 MDHEN, CDR2 SYDVKM. CDR3 coding DNA: TGTGCCATCGGACAGACCTCCTACGAGCAGTACTTC. Its translation is CAIGQTSYEQYF. The full variable domain, completed using reference TRBV28 and TRBJ2-7, is DVKVTQSSRYLVKRTGEKVFLECVQDMDHENMFWYRQDPGLGLRLIYFSYDVKMKEKGDIPEGYSVSREKKERFSLILESASTNQTSMYLCAIGQTSYEQYFGPGTRLTVT.

V gene TRBV16 combines with J gene TRBJ2-7, with TRBD2 matching over 12 bases. Germline V gene lookup returns CDR1 KGHSY and CDR2 FQNENV. The CDR3 covers 19 residues. The V and J ends lost 0 bases and 3 bases, in that order; junction bases with no gene match: 12. CDR3 loop: CASSQSGRSRTSGNYEQYF. The CDR3 DNA follows: TGTGCCAGCAGCCAATCGGGGAGGAGCAGGACTAGCGGGAACTACGAGCAGTACTTC.

This clone was observed once. The V and J genes are TRBV7-2 and TRBJ1-1, with 8 positions matching TRBD1. This CDR3 is 14 amino acids long. The trim removed 5 bases at V and 4 bases at J, leaving 6 bases unmatched. The V gene's germline CDR1 is SGHTA and CDR2 FQGNSA. The CDR3: CASSPDRGSTEAFF. In DNA form, the CDR3 reads TGTGCCAGCAGCCCAGACAGGGGAAGCACTGAAGCTTTCTTT.

The chain is built from TRBV10-3 and TRBJ1-5; D unclear. The germline CDR1 and CDR2 sequences are ENHRY and SYGVKD. The CDR3 is made up of 13 amino acids. The V gene lost 4 bases and the J gene lost 4 bases, with 8 bases spanning the gap. CDR3 protein: CAISVGENQPQHF. The CDR3 nucleotides read TGTGCCATCAGTGTAGGAGAAAATCAGCCCCAGCATTTT.

This chain connects TRBV4-2 to TRBJ2-2, with D possibly TRBD2 on 5 matching bases. The CDR3 consists of 16 residues. V dropped 4 bases and J dropped 4 bases, with 16 bases sitting between them. Germline V CDR1 and CDR2: LGHNA, YNFKEQ. Here the CDR3 DNA reads TGTGCCAGCAGCCCGAGGACTTCCTCCTTCACCGGGGAGCTGTTTTTT. Residues: CASSPRTSSFTGELFF.